This TCR beta chain was sequenced during a study of cytomegalovirus exposure and HLA in healthy donors. Overall study context: Within an early data release were about 80 million unique TCRs drawn from HLA-typed donors.

The donors, nominally healthy at sampling, likely had unrecorded immune exposures. The PCR was carried out with 60 Vbeta primers and 13 Jbeta primers. The method was immunoSEQ multiplex PCR; TCRdb's version includes in-frame clones alone and lacks a portion of them. Here the sample spans roughly 96,000 clones, roughly 74% being singletons. CDR1 SGHVS and CDR2 FNYEAQ come from the germline V gene. V was shortened by 5 bases and J by 10 bases, with 20 bases between the two germline ends. This CDR3 has 15 amino acids. This chain uses TRBV7-6 with TRBJ2-2, with D perhaps matching TRBD2 (5 bases). Sequenced: PBMCs. This sequence was found in a woman aged 70-85 years in good health and CMV-seropositive. CDR3 coding DNA: TGTGCCAGCAGCCGGAATTTCGGGGAGTCCTCGGAGCTGTTTTTT. As protein: CASSRNFGESSELFF. The full variable domain, completed using reference TRBV7-6 and TRBJ2-2, is GAGVSQSPRYKVTKRGQDVALRCDPISGHVSLYWYRQALGQGPEFLTYFNYEAQQDKSGLPNDRFSAERPEGSISTLTIQRTEQRDSAMYRCASSRNFGESSELFFGEGSRLTVL.